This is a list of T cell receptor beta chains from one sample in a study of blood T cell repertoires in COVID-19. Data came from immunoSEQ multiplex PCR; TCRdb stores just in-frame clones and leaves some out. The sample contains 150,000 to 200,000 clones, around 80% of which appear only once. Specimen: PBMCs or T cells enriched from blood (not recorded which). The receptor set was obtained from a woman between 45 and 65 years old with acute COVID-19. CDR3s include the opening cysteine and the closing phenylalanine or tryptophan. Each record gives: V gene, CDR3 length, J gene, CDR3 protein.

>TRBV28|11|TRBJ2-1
CASRYRGEQFF
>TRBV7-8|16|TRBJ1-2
CASSLGGLGANYGYTF
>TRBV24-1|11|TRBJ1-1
CATSDLTEAFF
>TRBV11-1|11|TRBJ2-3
CASSLLQGQYF
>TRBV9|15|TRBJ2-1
CASSVDSGSGGGQFF
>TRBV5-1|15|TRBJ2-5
CASSWTSGDQETQYF
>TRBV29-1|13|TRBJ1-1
CSVVGQPNTEAFF
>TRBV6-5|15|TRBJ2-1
CASSYMGAPYNEQFF
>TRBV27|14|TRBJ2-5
CASSLSSGGETQYF
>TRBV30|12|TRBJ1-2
CAIEGSSNGYTF
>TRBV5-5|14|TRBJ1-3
CASSLVLSGNTIYF
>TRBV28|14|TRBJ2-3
CASSQYYSTDTQYF
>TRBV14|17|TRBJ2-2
CASSQVGSRGGRGELFF
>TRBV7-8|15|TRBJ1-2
CASSVGQEPFYGYTF
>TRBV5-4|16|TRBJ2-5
CASSRQKGGGQETQYF
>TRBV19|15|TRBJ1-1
CASLPRGTMNTEAFF
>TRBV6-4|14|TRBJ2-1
CASGERTGGGEQFF
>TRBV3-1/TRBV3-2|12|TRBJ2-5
CASRRTEETQYF
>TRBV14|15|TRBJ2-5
CASSQQVNFKETQYF
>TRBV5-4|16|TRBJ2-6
CASSWTASSGANVLTF
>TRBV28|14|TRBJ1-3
CATREAGGANTIYF
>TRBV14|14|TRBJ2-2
CASRGQANTGELFF
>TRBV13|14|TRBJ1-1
CASSRRQGSTEAFF
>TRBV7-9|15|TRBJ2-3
CASSLDGTKTDTQYF
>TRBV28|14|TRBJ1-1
CASSIPMANTEAFF
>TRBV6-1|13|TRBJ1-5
CASSERGIQPQHF
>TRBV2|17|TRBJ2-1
CASSEARLAGSYNEQFF
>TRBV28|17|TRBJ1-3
CASSLMTGVFSGNTIYF
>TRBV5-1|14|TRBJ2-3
CASSFQEVTDTQYF
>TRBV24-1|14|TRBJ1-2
CATSSGGEDNGYTF
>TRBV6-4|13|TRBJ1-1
CASSWTLNTEAFF
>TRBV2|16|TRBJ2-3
CASSSLGQLLTDTQYF
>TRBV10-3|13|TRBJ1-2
CAIRTTGGHGYTF
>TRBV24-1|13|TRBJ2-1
CATSGQGNNEQFF
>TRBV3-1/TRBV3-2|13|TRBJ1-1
CASSTDKNTEAFF
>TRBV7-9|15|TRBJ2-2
CASSHWTGLPGELFF
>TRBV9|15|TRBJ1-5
CASSVGQGPNQPQHF
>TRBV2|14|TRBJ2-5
CASSGQGGWETQYF
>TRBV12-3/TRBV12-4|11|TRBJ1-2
CASSITGPNTF
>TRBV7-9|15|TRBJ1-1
CASSFYTGLNTEAFF
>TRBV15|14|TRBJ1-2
CATSSGQGALGYTF
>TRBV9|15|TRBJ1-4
CASSPRDRGNEKLFF
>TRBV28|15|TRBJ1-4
CASTPWRGGDEKLFF
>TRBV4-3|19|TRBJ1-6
CASSQEPLNPGSYNSPLHF
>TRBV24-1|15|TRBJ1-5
CATSDSRGSNQPQHF
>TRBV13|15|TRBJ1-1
CASSLRRSMNTEAFF
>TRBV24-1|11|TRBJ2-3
CATSITDTQYF
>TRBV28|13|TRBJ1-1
CASKGQMNTEAFF
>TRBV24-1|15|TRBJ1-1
CATSDSKTQTGEAFF
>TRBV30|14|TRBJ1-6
CAWSVLDRGSPLHF
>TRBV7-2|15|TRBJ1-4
CASSLGDREYEKLFF
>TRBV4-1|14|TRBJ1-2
CASSLPGSRRGYTF
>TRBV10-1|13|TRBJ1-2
CASSESDSRGYTF
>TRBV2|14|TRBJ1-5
CASSGTGGNQPQHF
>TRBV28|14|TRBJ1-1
CASSLGSRQGKAFF
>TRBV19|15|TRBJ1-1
CASSTSAGGTAEAFF
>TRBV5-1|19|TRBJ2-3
CASSEGLSTTTHYEDTQYF